Listed here are 5 T cell receptor beta chains from one sample, sequenced in a study of T-cell memory formation after mild COVID-19. MiXCR was run by TCRdb on the 5' RACE reads, yielding one entry per CDR3 protein. The sample has about 82,000 distinct CDR3 sequences; roughly 13% are singletons. The sequencing input was PBMCs or a T cell subset sorted from them (not recorded which). The receptors were sampled from a man aged 18 to 30 who had mild COVID-19 (a few samples of this study predate the infection). Cell type and time point are not known.

V gene TRBV4-1 combines with J gene TRBJ1-2; TRBD1 matches at 7 bases. The V segment lost 1 base and the J segment 6 bases; nucleotides outside the gene matches: 11. The length of the CDR3 is 16 residues. The germline V gene encodes CDR1 MGHRA and CDR2 YSYEKL. The CDR3 DNA reads as TGCGCCAGCAGCCAAGTGGGATCGACAGGGAGAAATGGCTACACCTTC. The encoded protein is CASSQVGSTGRNGYTF.

This clonotype appeared many times. The rearrangement links TRBV6-5 to TRBJ2-3, with 7 positions matching TRBD2. The germline V gene has CDR1 MNHEY and CDR2 SVGAGI. CDR3 length: 17 amino acids. The V gene end was trimmed by 5 bases and the J gene end by 0 bases; junction bases not matched to a gene: 11. CDR3 in DNA: TGTGCCAGCAGTGCGCCTCGGGGCGGGGGAAGCACAGATACGCAGTATTTT. Translated: CASSAPRGGGSTDTQYF.

This clonotype was seen a handful of times. V usage is TRBV20-1 and J usage is TRBJ2-1, with D maybe TRBD2 (7 bases). V was pared by 3 bases and J by 5 bases, with 14 bases between. Germline V gene sequence: CDR1 DFQATT, CDR2 SNEGSKA (reference sequence). This CDR3 is built from 14 residues. The CDR3 DNA reads as TGCAGTGCTAGGTCACGGGGGGCTGACAATGAGCAGTTCTTC. Translation gives CSARSRGADNEQFF.

The chain links TRBV5-1 to TRBJ2-1; possible D gene TRBD2, 5 bases. CDR1 and CDR2 (germline): SGHRS, YFSETQ. Trimming cost V 3 bases and J 3 bases, with 10 bases left between them. The CDR3 runs to 14 residues. The CDR3 nucleotides are TGCGCCAGCAGCTCGAGTCGGGGCTACAATGAGCAGTTCTTC. Protein product: CASSSSRGYNEQFF.

The genes are TRBV4-1 and TRBJ2-4, with D possibly matching TRBD2 (6 bases). The CDR3 is 12 residues long. The V end lost 3 bases, the J end lost 7 bases, and 7 bases lay between the germline ends. CDR1 and CDR2 (germline): MGHRA, YSYEKL. The CDR3 DNA is TGCGCCAGCAGCCAGGAGGGGAACATTCAGTACTTC. It translates to CASSQEGNIQYF.